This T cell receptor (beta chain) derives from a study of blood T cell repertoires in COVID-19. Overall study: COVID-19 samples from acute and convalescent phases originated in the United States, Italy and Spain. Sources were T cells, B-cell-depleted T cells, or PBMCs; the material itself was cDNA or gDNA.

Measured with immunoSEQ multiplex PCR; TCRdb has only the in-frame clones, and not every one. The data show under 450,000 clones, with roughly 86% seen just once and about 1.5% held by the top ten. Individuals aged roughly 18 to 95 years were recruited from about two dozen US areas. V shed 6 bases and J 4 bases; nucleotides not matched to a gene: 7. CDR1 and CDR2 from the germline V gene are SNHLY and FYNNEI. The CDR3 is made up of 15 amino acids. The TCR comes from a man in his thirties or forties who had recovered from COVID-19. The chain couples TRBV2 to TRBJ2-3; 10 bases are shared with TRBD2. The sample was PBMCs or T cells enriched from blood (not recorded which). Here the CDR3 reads CASRWGSGGSDTQYF. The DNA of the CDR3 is TGTGCCAGCAGGTGGGGTAGCGGGGGGTCAGATACGCAGTATTTT.